This T cell receptor beta chain was captured by sequencing in a study of CD8+CD57+ T cells in acquired aplastic anemia. The wider study: Isolated CD4+ and CD8+ cells, once sorted, yielded DNA averaging around 3.1 ug. Study results and limitations: Nearly 30 was the count of CD8+ CDR3 sequences that patients shared with controls.

Note on this clonotype: Its matching antigen is unknown.

Looked up from germline, CDR1 is WNHNN and CDR2 is SYGVQD (reference sequence). The CDR3 runs to 13 residues. Trimming took off 2 bases at V and 0 bases at J, with 5 bases between the two ends. Genomic DNA, serving as template, underwent TCR beta VDJ and CDR3 profiling. TCRdb ran MiXCR on the reads and lists one entry per CDR3 protein. The sample records some 280,000 distinct CDR3 sequences, roughly 50% being singletons. Sequenced: sorted CD4+, CD8+, or CD8+CD57+ T cells (not recorded which) from PBMCs. The sequence derives from a human donor with severe aplastic anemia or a healthy control (not recorded which). The V gene is TRBV10-1, the J gene TRBJ2-7; tentatively, D is TRBD1 (5 bases). DNA for the CDR3: TGCGCCAGCAGTGAGCAGGGCTCCTACGAGCAGTACTTC. The encoded protein is CASSEQGSYEQYF.